This TCR beta chain was documented in a study of CD8+CD57+ T cells in acquired aplastic anemia. TCR beta VDJ and CDR3 were profiled, and genomic DNA was the template. TCRdb re-analysed the reads in MiXCR, keeping a single row per CDR3 protein. Of approximately 270,000 distinct CDR3 sequences in the sample, approximately 56% were seen once. After removal of 6 bases from V and 6 bases from J, the junction contained 6 bases not matched to a gene. The CDR3 spans 14 residues. Germline V gives CDR1 SGHTA, CDR2 FQGNSA. The sequence was obtained from a human donor with severe aplastic anemia or a healthy control (not recorded which). The sequenced material came from sorted CD4+, CD8+, or CD8+CD57+ T cells (not recorded which) from PBMCs. This chain connects TRBV7-2 to TRBJ1-4; 8 bases map to TRBD1. CDR3 protein: CASSTQGGDEKLFF. The CDR3 nucleotides read TGTGCCAGCAGTACACAGGGGGGAGATGAAAAACTGTTTTTT.